The clone carrying this TCR beta chain was picked up a small number of times. From the PCR reads, TCRdb called clonotypes with MiXCR, one entry per CDR3 protein. The sample shows roughly 4,700 distinct CDR3 sequences, roughly 35% of them seen only once. This sample is drawn from a study of immune characterization of retroperitoneal liposarcoma. The V gene end was trimmed by 3 bases and the J gene end by 3 bases; junction bases not matched to a gene: 10. CDR3 size: 16 residues. Germline V gene data show CDR1 as LNHDA and CDR2 as SQIVND (reference sequence). The specimen was tumor tissue. This TCR was sampled from a male donor with retroperitoneal liposarcoma. The chain combines TRBV19 with TRBJ2-7; 8 bases map to TRBD2. The CDR3: CASSMWLLAEYYEQYF. The CDR3 DNA is TGTGCCAGTAGTATGTGGCTACTAGCGGAATACTACGAGCAGTACTTC. Full variable domain (remainder filled in from reference TRBV19 and TRBJ2-7): DGGITQSPKYLFRKEGQNVTLSCEQNLNHDAMYWYRQDPGQGLRLIYYSQIVNDFQKGDIAEGYSVSREKKESFPLTVTSAQKNPTAFYLCASSMWLLAEYYEQYFGPGTRLTVT.